One and the same sample provided the 8 T cell receptor beta chains below, sequenced in a study of regulatory T cells in long-lasting Graves disease. Assembly of TCR beta libraries relied on iRepertoire HTBI primers together with Arm-PCR of CDR3 regions. TCRdb reanalysed the multiplex PCR reads using MiXCR and keeps one entry per CDR3 protein. The sample includes around 460,000 distinct CDR3 sequences, under 25% seen only once; the top ten take around 14%. As for time point: persistent/refractory GD, antithyroid drugs over 5 years with positive TRAb. PBMC RNA was the source of the TCR library. The specimen comprised peripheral blood mononuclear cells (PBMCs), sampled when the disease was refractory, from a patient treated with antithyroid drugs. These receptors all come from a female donor with Graves disease.

This chain links TRBV7-2 with TRBJ1-3, with D possibly being TRBD1 (5 bases). The CDR3 is 16 residues long. Germline assignment: CDR1 SGHTA and CDR2 FQGNSA. Trimming pared 0 bases from V and 0 bases from J, leaving 9 bases between. The CDR3: CASSLAGPSSGNTIYF. The CDR3 DNA reads TGTGCCAGCAGCTTAGCGGGGCCCAGCTCTGGAAACACCATATATTTT. Together with reference TRBV7-2 and TRBJ1-3, the CDR3 gives the full variable domain: GAGVSQSPSNKVTEKGKDVELRCDPISGHTALYWYRQSLGQGLEFLIYFQGNSAPDKSGLPSDRFSAERTGGSVSTLTIQRTQQEDSAVYLCASSLAGPSSGNTIYFGEGSWLTVV.

There are many counts of this clonotype. V and J are TRBV7-2 and TRBJ2-7; D ambiguous. The CDR3 is 12 amino acids. Germline CDR1 SGHTA, CDR2 FQGNSA. Trimming took 4 bases from V and 7 from J, leaving 11 bases between them. Here the CDR3 reads CASSSPFGEQYF. The CDR3 nucleotides are TGTGCCAGCAGCTCACCTTTTGGTGAGCAGTACTTC.

The chain links TRBV7-9 to TRBJ1-1, with 8 bases fitting TRBD1. The CDR3 extends over 14 amino acids. Germline trimming cut 1 base from V and 6 bases from J; bases unmatched to any gene: 4. Germline assignment: CDR1 SEHNR and CDR2 FQNEAQ (reference sequence). The CDR3 loop reads CASSLGTGNPEAFF. The CDR3 bases are TGTGCCAGCAGCTTAGGGACAGGGAATCCTGAAGCTTTCTTT. The full variable domain, in which reference TRBV7-9 and TRBJ1-1 provide the parts outside the CDR3, is DTGVSQNPRHKITKRGQNVTFRCDPISEHNRLYWYRQTLGQGPEFLTYFQNEAQLEKSRLLSDRFSAERPKGSFSTLEIQRTEQGDSAMYLCASSLGTGNPEAFFGQGTRLTVV.

This clonotype was counted ten times or more. The chain recombines TRBV11-3 with TRBJ1-1; a weak D match, TRBD1 (5 bases). Germline V CDR1 and CDR2: SGHNT, YENEEA. V was trimmed by 8 bases and J by 6 bases, leaving 19 bases between them. This CDR3 contains 14 residues. The CDR3 region has the DNA TGTGCCAGCGGACCCAGAAAAGGGGCGGCTGAAGCTTTCTTT. As protein: CASGPRKGAAEAFF.

In its sample, this clonotype was seen many times. This chain links TRBV6-1 with TRBJ2-5; D not resolved. This CDR3 contains 13 residues. Germline-derived CDR1 and CDR2 are MNHNS and SASEGT. Trimming removed 3 bases from V and 4 bases from J, with 9 bases in between. This CDR3 is CASSDRAVETQYF. DNA for the CDR3: TGTGCCAGCAGTGATAGGGCCGTAGAGACCCAGTACTTC.

This clonotype was seen at least ten times. The genes are TRBV2 and TRBJ2-2; D is unclear. The length of the CDR3 is 14 residues. V dropped 4 bases and J dropped 6 bases, with 12 bases sitting between them. Germline V CDR1 and CDR2: SNHLY, FYNNEI. Written as DNA, the CDR3 is TGTGCCAGCAGTGTTCTGTTTGAGGCCGGGGAGCTGTTTTTT. It codes for CASSVLFEAGELFF.

This clonotype was counted ten times or more. The chain is built from TRBV10-3 and TRBJ1-2; perhaps TRBD1 as D (5 bases). Germline CDR1 reads ENHRY; CDR2 reads SYGVKD. Trimming pared 1 base from V and 8 bases from J, leaving 23 bases between. The CDR3 contains 17 residues. The CDR3 DNA reads TGTGCCATCAGTGAGTTCGAAAACCGCTTTGGGGCGGCCGGCTACACCTTC. This gives the protein CAISEFENRFGAAGYTF.

In its sample, this clonotype was seen a few times. This rearrangement joins TRBV24-1 to TRBJ2-5; the match to TRBD1 covers 9 bases. From germline, CDR1 is KGHDR and CDR2 SFDVKD. The trim removed 5 bases at V and 4 bases at J, leaving 13 bases unmatched. The CDR3 is 17 residues long. CDR3 DNA sequence: TGTGCCACCAGTGGCGCACTAGGGACAGGGAATCGAGAGACCCAGTACTTC. Amino acids: CATSGALGTGNRETQYF.